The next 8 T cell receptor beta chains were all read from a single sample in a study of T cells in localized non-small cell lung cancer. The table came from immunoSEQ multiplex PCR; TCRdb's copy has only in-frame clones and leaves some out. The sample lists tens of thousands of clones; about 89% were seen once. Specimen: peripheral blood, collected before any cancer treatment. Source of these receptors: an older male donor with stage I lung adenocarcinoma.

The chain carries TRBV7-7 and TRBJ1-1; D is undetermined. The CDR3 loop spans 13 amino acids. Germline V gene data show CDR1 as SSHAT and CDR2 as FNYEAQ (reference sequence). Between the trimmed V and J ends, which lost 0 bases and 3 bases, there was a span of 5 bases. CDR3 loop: CASSLAADTEAFF. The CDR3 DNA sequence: TGTGCCAGCAGCTTAGCGGCAGACACTGAAGCTTTCTTT.

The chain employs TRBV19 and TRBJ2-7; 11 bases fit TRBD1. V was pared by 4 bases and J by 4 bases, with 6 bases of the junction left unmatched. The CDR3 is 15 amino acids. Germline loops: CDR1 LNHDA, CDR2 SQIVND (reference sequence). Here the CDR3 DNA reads TGTGCCAGTAGTAGCCCCGGGACAGGGGGGTACGAGCAGTACTTC. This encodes CASSSPGTGGYEQYF.

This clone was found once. The CDR3 bases are TGCGCCAGCAGCCAAGGCCTCGGGGAGGCGAACACTGAAGCTTTCTTT. Residues: CASSQGLGEANTEAFF. J is TRBJ1-1 and V is TRBV5-1; D gene ambiguous. Germline CDR1 SGHRS, CDR2 YFSETQ. With 4 bases removed from V and 1 base from J, the gap between germline ends came to 17 bases. The CDR3 has 16 residues.

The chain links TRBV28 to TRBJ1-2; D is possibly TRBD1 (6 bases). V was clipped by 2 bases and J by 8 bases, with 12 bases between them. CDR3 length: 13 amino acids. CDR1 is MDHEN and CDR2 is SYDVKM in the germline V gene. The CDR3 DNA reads TGTGCCAGCAGTTTAGGCGGGGGGCAAGGCTACACCTTC. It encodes CASSLGGGQGYTF.

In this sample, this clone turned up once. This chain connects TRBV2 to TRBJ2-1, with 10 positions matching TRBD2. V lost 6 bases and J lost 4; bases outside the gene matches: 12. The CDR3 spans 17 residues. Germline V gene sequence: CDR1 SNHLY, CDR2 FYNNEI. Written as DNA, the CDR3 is TGTGCCAGCAGGGGAGGCAGCGGGAGGGCCTCGTACAATGAGCAGTTCTTC. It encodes CASRGGSGRASYNEQFF.

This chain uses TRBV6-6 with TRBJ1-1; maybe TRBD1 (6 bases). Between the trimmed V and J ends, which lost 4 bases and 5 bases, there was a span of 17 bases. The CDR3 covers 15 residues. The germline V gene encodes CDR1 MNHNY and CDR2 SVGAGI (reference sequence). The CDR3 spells CASSSNPRGNTEAFF. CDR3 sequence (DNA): TGTGCCAGCAGTTCTAATCCAAGGGGGAATACTGAAGCTTTCTTT.

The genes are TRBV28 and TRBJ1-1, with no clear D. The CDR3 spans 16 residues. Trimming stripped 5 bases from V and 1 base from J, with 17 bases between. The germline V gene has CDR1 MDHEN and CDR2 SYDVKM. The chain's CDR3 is CASSGVGGFSNTEAFF. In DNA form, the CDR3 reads TGTGCCAGCAGTGGGGTGGGAGGGTTCTCGAACACTGAAGCTTTCTTT.

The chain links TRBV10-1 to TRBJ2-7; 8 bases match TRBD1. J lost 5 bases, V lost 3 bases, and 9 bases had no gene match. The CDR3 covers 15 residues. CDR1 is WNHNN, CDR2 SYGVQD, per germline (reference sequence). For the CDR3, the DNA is TGCGCCAGCAGTGATGGGGCGACAGGGGTTGACGAGCAGTACTTC. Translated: CASSDGATGVDEQYF.